Described below is a single TCR beta chain sequence and its context. This clone was seen ten or more times. What this receptor recognizes is not known. The CDR3 extends 3 residues past the end of the read, so its final part is completed from the germline J gene. These data come from a study of T cell clonality in common variable immunodeficiency (dated by TCRdb to between 2014 and 2017). Both CVID patients and healthy controls were predominantly of Caucasian heritage. Heparinized peripheral whole blood samples of roughly 5 to 8 ml were obtained from each donor. Genomic DNA from adults with common variable immune deficiency (CVID) and from healthy adult controls was used for sequencing of TCRbeta CDR3 repertoires. The control group comprised some 22 healthy adult volunteers, roughly twelve female and around ten male, aged about 23 to 75 years with a mean age of roughly 34. Diluted blood was subjected to density centrifugation over Hypaque 1077 or Ficoll-Paque for isolation of peripheral blood mononuclear cells. Genomic DNA was obtained from unsorted mononuclear cells using either Qiagen column purification or a centrifugation-based method.

For sequencing input, CVID and control samples contributed equivalent amounts of genomic DNA. For every sample, a 60 bp segment covering the rearranged TCRbeta CDR3 region was amplified and then sequenced. The immunoSEQ assay, a bias-corrected multiplex PCR combined with high-throughput sequencing, was used to amplify TCRbeta. The authors processed their data as follows. Every unique nucleotide sequence was considered a clone and was annotated with V, D and J genes, copy number and frequency. Sequences were labeled productive if in frame, and non-productive if out of frame or containing stop codons. Clonality was calculated from Shannon's entropy as previously described. Mean CDR3 Kyte-Doolittle hydropathy was derived from the predicted amino acid sequences of productive clones. The R hclust function was used to hierarchically cluster scaled V gene usage with Manhattan distance and complete linkage. Clone sharing by CDR3 amino acid sequence was assessed by resampling 12 repertoires per group over 100 rounds. The repertoires were screened for 55 to 75 published EBV-specific TCRbeta sequences and 245 published CMV-specific TCRbeta sequences. After two CVID samples that produced fewer than 10,000 sequences were dropped from the analysis, some 40 CVID repertoires remained. TCRdb carries this immuneACCESS record with in-frame sequences only. Its versions omit some clonotypes, under half of them owing to an unresolved V gene in the studies checked, with the rest unexplained. V and J calls plus clone size are reproduced from that table; the DNA served to infer D and trimming. In this sample, tens of thousands of clones appear, none counted once only. Approximately 6.2% of the sample lies in the top ten.

Its CDR3 holds 14 amino acids, cysteine through phenylalanine. Shown are 33 bases from within the CDR3, in frame from base 1. Reading the germline V gene gives CDR1 KGHSH and CDR2 LQKENI. V has 3 bases trimmed and J has 6 bases trimmed; junction bases matching no gene number 6. Study-wide conclusions, independent of this receptor: Compared with healthy controls, CVID subjects showed increased TCRbeta clonality (t-test p = 0.018), a feature most characteristic of about a third of subjects. Fewer TCRbeta clones were shared among CVID subjects than among healthy controls (p < 0.0001). Correlations of repertoire features with clinical complications were constrained by heterogeneity among patients within the CVID cohort. According to the authors, finding the cause of the higher clonality in CVID would require sequencing the repertoires of T cell subpopulations. CVID TCRbeta sequences reportedly showed fewer deletions and N-nucleotide insertions and lacked highly modified clones with 13 or more V deletions. Even though DNA input was the same, control samples had an average of about 80,000 unique sequences each, compared with roughly 30,000 in CVID samples.

The chain was built from TRBV18 and TRBJ1-1; 8 bases in between match TRBD1. The clonotype was recovered from a person aged 18 to 75 in good health. What was sequenced was peripheral blood mononuclear cells. The DNA read from the CDR3 is TGTGCCAGCTCACCCGGACAGGGTTTGGCTGAA. This yields the protein CASSPGQGLAE. The CDR3 as a whole reads CASSPGQGLAEAFF.